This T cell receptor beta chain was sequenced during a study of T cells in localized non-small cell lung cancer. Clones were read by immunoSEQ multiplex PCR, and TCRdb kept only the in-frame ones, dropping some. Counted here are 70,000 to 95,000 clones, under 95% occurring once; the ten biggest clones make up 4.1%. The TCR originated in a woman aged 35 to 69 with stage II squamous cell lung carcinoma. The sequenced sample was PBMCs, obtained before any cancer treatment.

The chain's CDR3 is CASSDRQGGYEQYF. For the CDR3, the DNA is TGTGCCAGCAGTGACCGACAGGGTGGTTACGAGCAGTACTTC. The chain links TRBV6-1 to TRBJ2-7; 7 bases line up with TRBD1. CDR1 is MNHNS and CDR2 is SASEGT in the germline V gene. Germline trimming cut 3 bases from V and 4 bases from J; bases unmatched to any gene: 6. The CDR3 is 14 amino acids.